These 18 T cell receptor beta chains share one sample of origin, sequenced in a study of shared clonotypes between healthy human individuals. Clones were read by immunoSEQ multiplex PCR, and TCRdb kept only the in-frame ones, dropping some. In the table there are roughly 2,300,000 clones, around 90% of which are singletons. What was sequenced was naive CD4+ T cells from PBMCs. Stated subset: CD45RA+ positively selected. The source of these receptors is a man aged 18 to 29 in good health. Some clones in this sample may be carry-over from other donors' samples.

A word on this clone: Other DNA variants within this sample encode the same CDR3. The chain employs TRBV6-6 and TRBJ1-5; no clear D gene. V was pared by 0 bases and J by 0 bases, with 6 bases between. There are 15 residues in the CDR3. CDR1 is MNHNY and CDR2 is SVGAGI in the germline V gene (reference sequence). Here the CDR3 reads CASSYSGVSNQPQHF. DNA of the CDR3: TGTGCCAGCAGTTACTCTGGGGTTAGCAATCAGCCCCAGCATTTT.

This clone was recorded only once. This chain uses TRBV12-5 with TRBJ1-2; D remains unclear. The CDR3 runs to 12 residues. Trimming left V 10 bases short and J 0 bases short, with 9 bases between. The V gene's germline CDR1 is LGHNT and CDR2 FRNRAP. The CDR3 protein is CATGSANYGYTF. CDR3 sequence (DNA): TGTGCTACGGGGTCGGCTAACTATGGCTACACCTTC.

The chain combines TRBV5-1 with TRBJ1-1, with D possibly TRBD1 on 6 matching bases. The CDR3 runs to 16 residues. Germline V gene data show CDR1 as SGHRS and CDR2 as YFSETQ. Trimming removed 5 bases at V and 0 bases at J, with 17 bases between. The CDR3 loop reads CASSSQSTGMNTEAFF. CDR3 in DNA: TGCGCCAGCAGTTCCCAATCAACAGGGATGAACACTGAAGCTTTCTTT.

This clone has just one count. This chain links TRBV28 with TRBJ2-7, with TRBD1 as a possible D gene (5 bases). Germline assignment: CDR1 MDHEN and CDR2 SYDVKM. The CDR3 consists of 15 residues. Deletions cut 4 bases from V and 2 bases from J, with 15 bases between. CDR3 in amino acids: CASSSLTGYPYEQYF. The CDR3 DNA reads TGTGCCAGCAGTTCGCTTACAGGTTATCCCTACGAGCAGTACTTC.

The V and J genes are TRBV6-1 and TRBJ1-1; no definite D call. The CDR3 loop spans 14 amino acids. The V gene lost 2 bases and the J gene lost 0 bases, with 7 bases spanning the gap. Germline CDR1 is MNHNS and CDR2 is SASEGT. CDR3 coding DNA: TGTGCCAGCAGTGAAAGGCGGCTGAACACTGAAGCTTTCTTT. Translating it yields CASSERRLNTEAFF.

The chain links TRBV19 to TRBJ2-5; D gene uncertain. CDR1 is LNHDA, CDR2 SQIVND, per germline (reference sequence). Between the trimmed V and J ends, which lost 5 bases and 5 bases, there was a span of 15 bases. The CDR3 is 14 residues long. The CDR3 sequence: CASSQWYMGETQYF. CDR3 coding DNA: TGTGCCAGTAGTCAGTGGTACATGGGGGAGACCCAGTACTTC.

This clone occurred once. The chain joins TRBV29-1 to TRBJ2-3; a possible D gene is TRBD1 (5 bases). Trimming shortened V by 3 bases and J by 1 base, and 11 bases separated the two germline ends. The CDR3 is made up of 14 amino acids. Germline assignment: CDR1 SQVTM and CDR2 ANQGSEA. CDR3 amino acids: CSVEPYRRTDTQYF. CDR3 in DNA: TGCAGCGTTGAGCCTTACAGGCGCACAGATACGCAGTATTTT.

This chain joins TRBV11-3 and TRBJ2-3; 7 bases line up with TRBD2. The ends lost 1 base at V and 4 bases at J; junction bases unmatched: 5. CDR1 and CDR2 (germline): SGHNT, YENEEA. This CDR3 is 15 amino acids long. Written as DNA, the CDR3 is TGTGCCAGCAGCTTAGGCGGGAGCGGGGCAGATACGCAGTATTTT. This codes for CASSLGGSGADTQYF.

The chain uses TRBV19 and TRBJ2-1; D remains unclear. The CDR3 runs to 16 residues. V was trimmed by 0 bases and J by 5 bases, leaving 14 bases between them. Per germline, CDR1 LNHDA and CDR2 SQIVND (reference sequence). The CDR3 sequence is CASSIDTWGLDNEQFF. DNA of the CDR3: TGTGCCAGTAGTATAGATACCTGGGGTCTGGACAATGAGCAGTTCTTC.

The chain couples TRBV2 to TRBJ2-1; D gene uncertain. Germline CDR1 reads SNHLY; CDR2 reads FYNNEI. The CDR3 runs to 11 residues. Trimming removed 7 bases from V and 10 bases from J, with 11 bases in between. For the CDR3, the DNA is TGTGCCAGCACTATAGGCCGGGAGCAGTTCTTC. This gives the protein CASTIGREQFF.

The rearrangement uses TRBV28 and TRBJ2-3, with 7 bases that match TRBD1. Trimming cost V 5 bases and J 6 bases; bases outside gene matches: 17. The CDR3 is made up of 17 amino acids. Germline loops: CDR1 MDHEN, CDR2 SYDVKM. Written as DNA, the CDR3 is TGTGCCAGCAGTACCTACTCGGGGAAGGGGGCTGGGGATACGCAGTATTTT. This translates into CASSTYSGKGAGDTQYF.

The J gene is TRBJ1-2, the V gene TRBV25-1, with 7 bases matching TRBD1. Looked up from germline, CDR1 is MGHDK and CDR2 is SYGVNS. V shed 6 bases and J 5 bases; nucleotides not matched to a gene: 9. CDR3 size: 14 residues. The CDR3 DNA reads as TGTGCCAGCAGGGGGGCGGGACAGAGTTATGGCTACACCTTC. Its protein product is CASRGAGQSYGYTF.

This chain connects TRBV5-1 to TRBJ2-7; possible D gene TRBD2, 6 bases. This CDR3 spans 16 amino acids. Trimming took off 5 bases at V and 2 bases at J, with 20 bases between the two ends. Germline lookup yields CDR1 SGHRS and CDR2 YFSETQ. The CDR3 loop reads CASSLSTGTPAYEQYF. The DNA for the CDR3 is TGCGCCAGCAGTTTATCAACCGGGACTCCGGCCTACGAGCAGTACTTC. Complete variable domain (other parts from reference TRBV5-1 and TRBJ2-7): KAGVTQTPRYLIKTRGQQVTLSCSPISGHRSVSWYQQTPGQGLQFLFEYFSETQRNKGNFPGRFSGRQFSNSRSEMNVSTLELGDSALYLCASSLSTGTPAYEQYFGPGTRLTVT.

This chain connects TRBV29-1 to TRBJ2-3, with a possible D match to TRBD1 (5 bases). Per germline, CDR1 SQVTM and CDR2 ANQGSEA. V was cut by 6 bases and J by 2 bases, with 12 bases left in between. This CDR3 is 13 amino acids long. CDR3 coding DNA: TGCAGCGTGCGACAGAGAATCACAGATACGCAGTATTTT. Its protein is CSVRQRITDTQYF.

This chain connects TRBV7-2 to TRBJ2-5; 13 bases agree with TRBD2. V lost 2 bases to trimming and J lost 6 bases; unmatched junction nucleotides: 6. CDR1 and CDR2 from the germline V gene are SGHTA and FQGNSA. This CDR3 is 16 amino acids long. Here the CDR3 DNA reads TGTGCCAGCAGCTTATCCGGGACTAGCGGGAAGAAGACCCAGTACTTC. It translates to CASSLSGTSGKKTQYF.

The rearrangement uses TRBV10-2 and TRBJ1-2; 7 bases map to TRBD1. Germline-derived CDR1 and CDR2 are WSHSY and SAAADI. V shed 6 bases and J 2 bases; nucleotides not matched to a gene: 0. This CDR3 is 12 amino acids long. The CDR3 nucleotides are TGCGCCAGCAGGACAGGGAACTATGGCTACACCTTC. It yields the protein CASRTGNYGYTF.

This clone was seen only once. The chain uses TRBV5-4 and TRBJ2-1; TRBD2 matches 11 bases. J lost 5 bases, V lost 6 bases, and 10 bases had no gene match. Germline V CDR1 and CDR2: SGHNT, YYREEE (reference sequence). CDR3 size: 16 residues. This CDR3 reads CASTSLGTSGNNEQFF. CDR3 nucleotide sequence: TGTGCCAGCACCTCCCTCGGGACTAGCGGCAACAATGAGCAGTTCTTC. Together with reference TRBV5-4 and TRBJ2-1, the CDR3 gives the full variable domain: ETGVTQSPTHLIKTRGQQVTLRCSSQSGHNTVSWYQQALGQGPQFIFQYYREEENGRGNFPPRFSGLQFPNYSSELNVNALELDDSALYLCASTSLGTSGNNEQFFGPGTRLTVL.

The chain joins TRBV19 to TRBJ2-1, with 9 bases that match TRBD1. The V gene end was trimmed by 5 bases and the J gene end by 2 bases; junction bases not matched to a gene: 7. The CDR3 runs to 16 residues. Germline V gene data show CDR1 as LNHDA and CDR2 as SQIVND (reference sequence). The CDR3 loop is CASSGTGGTTYNEQFF. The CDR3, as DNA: TGTGCCAGTAGTGGCACAGGGGGCACAACCTACAATGAGCAGTTCTTC.